The 10 T cell receptor beta chains below were found in one sample sequenced in a study of blood T cell repertoires in COVID-19. TCRdb's copy holds only in-frame clones and misses some; the assay was immunoSEQ multiplex PCR. The repertoire holds about 78,000 clones, with approximately 89% as singletons. The sequenced material came from peripheral blood. Every receptor here comes from a man in his forties or fifties with active or convalescent COVID-19.

The V call is TRBV27, the J call TRBJ2-1; D is possibly TRBD2 (5 bases). V was trimmed by 7 bases and J by 3 bases, leaving 16 bases between them. The CDR3 loop spans 15 amino acids. CDR1 is MNHEY and CDR2 is SMNVEV in the germline V gene (reference sequence). The CDR3 bases are TGTGCCAGCACATTTAGGGCAGACTACTACAATGAGCAGTTCTTC. Protein sequence: CASTFRADYYNEQFF.

The chain recombines TRBV4-3 with TRBJ2-1; 9 bases line up with TRBD2. Per the germline V gene, CDR1 is LGHNA and CDR2 is YSLEER. Trimming removed 6 bases from V and 2 bases from J; junction bases left unmatched: 8. The CDR3 is 16 residues long. DNA for the CDR3: TGCGCCAGCAGGCACTCGACTAGCGGTACCTACAATGAGCAGTTCTTC. Protein product: CASRHSTSGTYNEQFF.

The CDR3 DNA follows: TGTGCCAGTAGTATGGGCAGGGGGCGGGCCACCGGGGAGCTGTTTTTT. Its protein is CASSMGRGRATGELFF. V and J are TRBV19 and TRBJ2-2; 8 bases are shared with TRBD1. This CDR3 has 16 amino acids. Germline V gene data show CDR1 as LNHDA and CDR2 as SQIVND (reference sequence). Unmatched junction bases numbered 7, after V lost 3 bases and J lost 4 bases.

This CDR3 reads CATSREPVTQFF. CDR3 nucleotide sequence: TGTGCCACCAGCAGAGAGCCAGTTACCCAGTTCTTC. This chain connects TRBV15 to TRBJ2-1; no firm D call. Trimming took 0 bases from V and 13 from J, leaving 10 bases between them. From germline, CDR1 is LNHNV and CDR2 YYDKDF (reference sequence). This CDR3 spans 12 amino acids.

The rearrangement uses TRBV10-2 and TRBJ1-5; D gene uncertain. The germline V gene encodes CDR1 WSHSY and CDR2 SAAADI. There are 14 residues in the CDR3. With 5 bases removed from V and 1 base from J, the gap between germline ends came to 9 bases. CDR3 DNA: TGCGCCAGCAGTACCCCCGGGAGCAATCAGCCCCAGCATTTT. Its protein product is CASSTPGSNQPQHF.

There are a few counts of this clone. V is TRBV11-3 and J is TRBJ2-3; 9 bases fit TRBD2. Germline CDR1 SGHNT, CDR2 YENEEA. The CDR3 loop spans 13 amino acids. V lost 4 bases and J lost 6; bases outside the gene matches: 2. CDR3 in amino acids: CASSWSGGDTQYF. Written as DNA, the CDR3 is TGTGCCAGCAGCTGGAGCGGGGGGGATACGCAGTATTTT.

The V gene is TRBV4-1, the J gene TRBJ2-2, with TRBD1 matching over 8 bases. Per germline, CDR1 MGHRA and CDR2 YSYEKL. This CDR3 is 16 amino acids long. V shed 4 bases, J shed 0 bases, and the junction held 4 bases outside the gene matches. The CDR3 loop is CASSRQGPSNTGELFF. Written as DNA, the CDR3 is TGCGCCAGCAGCCGACAGGGGCCATCGAACACCGGGGAGCTGTTTTTT.

The chain joins TRBV28 to TRBJ1-1; TRBD1 agrees at 9 bases. CDR1 is MDHEN and CDR2 is SYDVKM in the germline V gene. CDR3 length equals 14 residues. V lost 5 bases to trimming and J lost 0 bases; unmatched junction nucleotides: 1. The CDR3 DNA sequence: TGTGCCAGCAGTGGACAGGGGTTGAACACTGAAGCTTTCTTT. Its protein product is CASSGQGLNTEAFF.

The rearrangement uses TRBV19 and TRBJ1-2; maybe TRBD1 (6 bases). V was shortened by 9 bases and J by 3 bases, with 11 bases between the two germline ends. The CDR3 has 12 amino acids. Per the germline V gene, CDR1 is LNHDA and CDR2 is SQIVND (reference sequence). CDR3 protein: CASEDRYYGYTF. The CDR3 DNA sequence: TGTGCCAGCGAGGACAGATACTATGGCTACACCTTC.

This clone appeared a single time. The chain has TRBV7-2 and TRBJ2-5; 12 positions match TRBD2. Germline CDR1 SGHTA, CDR2 FQGNSA. V was clipped by 4 bases and J by 1 base; unmatched bases: 4. The CDR3 consists of 16 residues. The CDR3 bases are TGTGCCAGCAGCTCCCCGGGACTAGCGGGCCAAGAGACCCAGTACTTC. Amino acids: CASSSPGLAGQETQYF.